Described below is a single TCR beta chain sequence and its context. Antigen specificity is unknown. The data stem from a study of T cell responses to AZD1222 COVID-19 vaccine. General study findings and limits: Breadth and depth of Spike-specific TCRs rose after two AZD1222 doses. Epitopes outside B.1.351 and B.1.1.7 mutated regions reportedly drew nearly half of spike TCRs. With dominance at 160-218 and 743-854, vaccine-associated CD4 TCRs spanned spike. Donors in the cohort were predominantly white British and more often female, and clonal diversity was possibly underestimated.

The CDR3 is 14 amino acids. Germline CDR1 is SEHNR and CDR2 is FQNEAQ (reference sequence). Trimming pared 8 bases from V and 3 bases from J, leaving 16 bases between. Using immunoSEQ multiplex PCR, the repertoire was profiled, and TCRdb retains in-frame clones only, with some absent. The sample holds under 200,000 clones, approximately 90% seen once. The genes are TRBV7-9 and TRBJ1-1; tentatively, D is TRBD1 (5 bases). The starting material was peripheral blood, obtained 28 days after the second AZD1222 dose. This clonotype was obtained from an adult who received the AZD1222 COVID-19 vaccine. The CDR3: CASSRDPTYTEAFF. Here the CDR3 DNA reads TGTGCCAGCTCCCGGGACCCGACTTACACTGAAGCTTTCTTT.